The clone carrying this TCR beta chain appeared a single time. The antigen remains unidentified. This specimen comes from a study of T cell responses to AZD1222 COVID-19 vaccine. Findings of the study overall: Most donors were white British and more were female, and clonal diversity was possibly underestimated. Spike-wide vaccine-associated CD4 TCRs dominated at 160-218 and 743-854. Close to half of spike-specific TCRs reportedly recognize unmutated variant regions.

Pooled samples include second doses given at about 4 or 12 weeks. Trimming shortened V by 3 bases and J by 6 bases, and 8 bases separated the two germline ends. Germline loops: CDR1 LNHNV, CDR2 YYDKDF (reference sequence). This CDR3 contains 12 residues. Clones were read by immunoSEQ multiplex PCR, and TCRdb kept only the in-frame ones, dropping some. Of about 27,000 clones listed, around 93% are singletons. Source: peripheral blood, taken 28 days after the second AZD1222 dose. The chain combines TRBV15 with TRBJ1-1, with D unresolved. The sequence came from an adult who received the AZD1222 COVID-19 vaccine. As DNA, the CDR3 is TGTGCCACCAGCAGGCCCGGGGCTGAAGCTTTCTTT. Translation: CATSRPGAEAFF.